These 9 T cell receptor beta chains came from one sample sequenced in a study of blood T cell repertoires in COVID-19 (dated by TCRdb to 2018 to 2020). The library was prepared using the immunoSEQ multiplex PCR assay. TCRdb re-hosts the immuneACCESS table, in-frame sequences only. Its copies lack some clones; in the studies checked, an unresolved V gene accounts for under half of them, and the cause for the rest is not known. A total of 500,000 to 600,000 clones appear in this sample, roughly 89% of them only once. The leading ten clones occupy about 8.2% of the sample. Sequenced sample: peripheral blood. The receptors come from a woman aged 45 to 65 with COVID-19, enrolled during active disease.

The chain couples TRBV6-4 to TRBJ2-5, with 10 nucleotides matching TRBD1. There are 16 residues in the CDR3. The V and J ends lost 9 bases and 6 bases, in that order; junction bases with no gene match: 16. Germline V CDR1 and CDR2: MRHNA, SNTAGT. CDR3 in DNA: TGTGCCAGAGGCCGATTCGGGACAGGGGAAGTAAAGACCCAGTACTTC. Encoded protein: CARGRFGTGEVKTQYF.

This sequence joins TRBV5-8 and TRBJ1-1, with 7 bases matching TRBD1. Germline CDR1 is SGHTS and CDR2 is YDEGEE. Trimming at V came to 5 bases and at J to 4 bases, leaving 8 bases not matched to a gene. The CDR3 sequence is 14 residues long. The CDR3 reads CASSRGGAGTEAFF. CDR3 nucleotides: TGTGCCAGCAGTCGAGGGGGCGCGGGCACTGAAGCTTTCTTT.

This clone was recorded once. This chain links TRBV4-1 with TRBJ1-2; D unresolved. Germline V gives CDR1 MGHRA, CDR2 YSYEKL. The CDR3 extends over 13 amino acids. V lost 0 bases and J 5 bases, leaving 7 bases between the germline ends. The CDR3 is CASSQDTGYGYTF. The CDR3 DNA reads as TGCGCCAGCAGCCAAGATACGGGGTATGGCTACACCTTC.

The CDR3 sequence is CASSLEGTGEQYF. CDR3 nucleotide sequence: TGTGCCAGCAGTTTAGAGGGAACCGGCGAGCAGTACTTC. The chain is built from TRBV27 and TRBJ2-7; D is possibly TRBD2 (5 bases). Per germline, CDR1 MNHEY and CDR2 SMNVEV (reference sequence). Trimming cost V 2 bases and J 6 bases, with 11 bases left between them. The CDR3 has 13 amino acids.

The chain employs TRBV5-6 and TRBJ2-2; tentatively, D is TRBD2 (7 bases). This CDR3 has 17 amino acids. V lost 5 bases and J lost 2, with 19 bases in between. The germline CDR1 and CDR2 sequences are SGHDT and YYEEEE. CDR3 sequence (DNA): TGTGCCAGCAGAGCGCCGGCGGGGGCCCCTAACACCGGGGAGCTGTTTTTT. It is translated as CASRAPAGAPNTGELFF. Drawing the rest from reference TRBV5-6 and TRBJ2-2, the complete variable domain is DAGVTQSPTHLIKTRGQQVTLRCSPKSGHDTVSWYQQALGQGPQFIFQYYEEEERQRGNFPDRFSGHQFPNYSSELNVNALLLGDSALYLCASRAPAGAPNTGELFFGEGSRLTVL.

The gene calls are TRBV19 and TRBJ2-3, with 7 bases aligning to TRBD2. This CDR3 region has 16 residues. The V segment lost 6 bases and the J segment 5 bases; nucleotides outside the gene matches: 14. CDR1 and CDR2 from the germline V gene are LNHDA and SQIVND (reference sequence). The CDR3 is CASRTRDYGLIDTQYF. The CDR3 DNA reads TGTGCCAGTAGGACCCGGGACTATGGTCTAATAGATACGCAGTATTTT. The variable domain in full, with the rest retrieved from reference TRBV19 and TRBJ2-3, is DGGITQSPKYLFRKEGQNVTLSCEQNLNHDAMYWYRQDPGQGLRLIYYSQIVNDFQKGDIAEGYSVSREKKESFPLTVTSAQKNPTAFYLCASRTRDYGLIDTQYFGPGTRLTVL.

The chain uses TRBV5-6 and TRBJ1-4, with D tentatively TRBD1 (5 bases). Germline values: CDR1 SGHDT, CDR2 YYEEEE. The CDR3 has 16 residues. V was shortened by 4 bases and J by 6 bases, with 19 bases between the two germline ends. The CDR3 DNA follows: TGTGCCAGCAGCCAAACGTTCGTGGGGCAGGATGAAAAACTGTTTTTT. It translates to CASSQTFVGQDEKLFF.

The chain recombines TRBV11-2 with TRBJ2-7, with TRBD2 matching 7 bases. Germline lookup yields CDR1 SGHAT and CDR2 FQNNGV. The V gene end was trimmed by 3 bases and the J gene end by 6 bases; junction bases not matched to a gene: 8. This CDR3 region has 14 residues. The CDR3 DNA reads as TGTGCCAGCAGCTTGAGCGGGGTAGGCGTCGAGCAGTACTTC. Its protein is CASSLSGVGVEQYF.

J is TRBJ1-2 and V is TRBV18; tentatively, D is TRBD1 (6 bases). Between the trimmed V and J ends, which lost 3 bases and 0 bases, there was a span of 8 bases. This CDR3 has 14 amino acids. Germline CDR1 reads KGHSH; CDR2 reads LQKENI. CDR3 in amino acids: CASSPDSTNYGYTF. In DNA form, the CDR3 reads TGTGCCAGCTCACCGGACAGCACTAACTATGGCTACACCTTC.